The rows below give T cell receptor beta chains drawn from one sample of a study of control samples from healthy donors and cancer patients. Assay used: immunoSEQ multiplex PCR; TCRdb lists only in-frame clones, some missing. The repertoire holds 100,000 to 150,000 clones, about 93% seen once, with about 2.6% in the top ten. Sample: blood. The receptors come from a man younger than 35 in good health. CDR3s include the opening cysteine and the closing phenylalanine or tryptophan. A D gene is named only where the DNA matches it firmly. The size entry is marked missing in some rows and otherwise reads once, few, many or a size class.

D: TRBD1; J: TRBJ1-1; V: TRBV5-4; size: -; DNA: TGTGCCAGCACACTGCAGGGGGCGGCTGAAGCTTTCTTT; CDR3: CASTLQGAAEAFF
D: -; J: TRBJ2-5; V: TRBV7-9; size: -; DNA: TGTGCCAGCAGCTTAGGCCGGGCCGAGTGGACCCAGTACTTC; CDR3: CASSLGRAEWTQYF
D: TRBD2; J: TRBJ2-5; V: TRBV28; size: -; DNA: TGTGCCAGCAGTTTGGGACTAGCGGGAGGGTTGTTGGAGACCCAGTACTTC; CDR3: CASSLGLAGGLLETQYF
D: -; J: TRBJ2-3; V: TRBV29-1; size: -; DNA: TGCAGCGCTGGGGTCGGGAACACAGATACGCAGTATTTT; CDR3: CSAGVGNTDTQYF
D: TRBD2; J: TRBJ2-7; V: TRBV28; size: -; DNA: TGTGCCACCGGGGGGGGATACTCCTACGAGCAGTACTTC; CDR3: CATGGGYSYEQYF
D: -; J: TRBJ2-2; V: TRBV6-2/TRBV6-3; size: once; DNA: TGTGCCAGCAGTTATTGGGGGCGGAGAACCGGGGAGCTGTTTTTT; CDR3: CASSYWGRRTGELFF
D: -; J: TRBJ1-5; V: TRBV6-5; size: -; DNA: TGTGCCAGCAAGGGGGGTTCCGGTCAGCCCCAGCATTTT; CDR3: CASKGGSGQPQHF
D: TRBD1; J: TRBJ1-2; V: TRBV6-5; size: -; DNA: TGTGCCAGCAGCACGGACAGGGCGCATGGCTACACCTTC; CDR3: CASSTDRAHGYTF
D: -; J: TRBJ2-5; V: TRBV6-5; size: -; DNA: TGTGCCAGCAGTTACTCGCCAGGGACGAGGGAGACCCAGTACTTC; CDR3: CASSYSPGTRETQYF
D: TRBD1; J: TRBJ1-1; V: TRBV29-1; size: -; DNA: TGCAGCGTCGTTGGGGAGGGGGCATCCACTGAAGCTTTCTTT; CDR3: CSVVGEGASTEAFF
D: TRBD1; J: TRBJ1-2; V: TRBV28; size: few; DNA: TGTGCCAGCGGTGGGGAGGGGGCTTCAGACTATGGCTACACCTTC; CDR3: CASGGEGASDYGYTF
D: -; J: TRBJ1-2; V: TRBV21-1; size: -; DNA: TGTGCCAGCAGCAAAGCGGGCGGGGGGGCAGTCGGCTACACCTTC; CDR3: CASSKAGGGAVGYTF
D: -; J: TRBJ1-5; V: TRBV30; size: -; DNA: TGTGCCTGGAACCTGGGGAGCAATCAGCCCCAGCATTTT; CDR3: CAWNLGSNQPQHF
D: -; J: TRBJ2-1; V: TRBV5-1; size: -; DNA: TGCGCCAGCAGCTTGAGGGAGTTTGGGGATGGAGAGCAGTTCTTC; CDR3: CASSLREFGDGEQFF
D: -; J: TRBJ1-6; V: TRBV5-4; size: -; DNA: TGTGCCAGCAGCTTGGAGCAGGGGTATTCGCCCCTCCACTTT; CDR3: CASSLEQGYSPLHF
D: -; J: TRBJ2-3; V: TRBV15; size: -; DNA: TGTGCCACCAGCAGAGACAGACCAGATACGCAGTATTTT; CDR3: CATSRDRPDTQYF
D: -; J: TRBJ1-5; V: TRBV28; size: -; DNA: TGTGCCAGCAGTACCCCGGGCGGACCCAATCAGCCCCAGCATTTT; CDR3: CASSTPGGPNQPQHF
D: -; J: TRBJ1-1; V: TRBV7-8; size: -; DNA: TGTGCCAGCAGCCCACGGACCGTGAACACTGAAGCTTTCTTT; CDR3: CASSPRTVNTEAFF
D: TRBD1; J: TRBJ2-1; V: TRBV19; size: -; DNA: TGTGCCAGTAGTATAGCGGACAGGGCTGAGCAGTTCTTC; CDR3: CASSIADRAEQFF
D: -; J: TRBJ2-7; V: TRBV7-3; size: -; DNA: TGTGCCAGCAGCCCGGAGGGACGGCTATACGAGCAGTACTTC; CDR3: CASSPEGRLYEQYF
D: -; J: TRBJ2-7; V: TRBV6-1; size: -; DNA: TGTGCCAGCAGTGAAATTATGTCAGGGCCCTCCTACGAGCAGTACTTC; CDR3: CASSEIMSGPSYEQYF
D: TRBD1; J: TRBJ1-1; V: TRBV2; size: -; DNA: TGTGCCAGCAGGGTACCCCGGACAGGGGGAAAGAACACTGAAGCTTTCTTT; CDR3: CASRVPRTGGKNTEAFF
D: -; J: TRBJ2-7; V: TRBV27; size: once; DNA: TGTGCCAGCACCTCGACAGGAGGCCCCTCCTACGAGCAGTACTTC; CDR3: CASTSTGGPSYEQYF
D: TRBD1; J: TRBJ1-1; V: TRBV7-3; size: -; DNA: TGTGCCAGCAGTCTCGGACAGGGCGGAGGCACTGAAGCTTTCTTT; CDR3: CASSLGQGGGTEAFF
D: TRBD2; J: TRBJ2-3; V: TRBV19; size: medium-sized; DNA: TGTGCCAGTAAGGTGAGCGGGAGGCTAGATACGCAGTATTTT; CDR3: CASKVSGRLDTQYF
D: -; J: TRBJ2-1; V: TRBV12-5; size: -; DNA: TGTGCTAGTGGCCCGGACAGCTCCTACAATGAGCAGTTCTTC; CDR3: CASGPDSSYNEQFF
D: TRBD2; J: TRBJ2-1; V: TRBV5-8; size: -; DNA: TGTGCCAGCAGCTTGGTGCCCGCGGATGGACTAGCGGGGAGGAATGAGCAGTTCTTC; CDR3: CASSLVPADGLAGRNEQFF
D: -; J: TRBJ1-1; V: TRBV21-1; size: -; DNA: TGTGCCAGCAGCAAAGCCGGCATAAAGGGCACTGAAGCTTTCTTT; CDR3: CASSKAGIKGTEAFF
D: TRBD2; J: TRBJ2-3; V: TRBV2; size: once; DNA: TGTGCCAGCAGGAGCCCTCCCCTGGCTAGCGGAGATACGCAGTATTTT; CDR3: CASRSPPLASGDTQYF
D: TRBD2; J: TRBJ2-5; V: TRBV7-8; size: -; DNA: TGTGCCAGCAGCTTATCAACTAGCGGGGGACAAGAGACCCAGTACTTC; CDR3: CASSLSTSGGQETQYF
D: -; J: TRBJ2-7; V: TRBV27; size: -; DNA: TGTGCCAGCAGTCTCGGACAGAGCTACGAGCAGTACTTC; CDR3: CASSLGQSYEQYF
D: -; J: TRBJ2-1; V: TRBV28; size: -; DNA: TGTGCCAGCAGCCCTATACTTGGTCAGTTCTTC; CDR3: CASSPILGQFF
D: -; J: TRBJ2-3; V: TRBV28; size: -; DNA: TGTGCCAGCAGTCGGCCGGCCGGATTGCAGCATCTTACTAGCACAGATACGCAGTATTTT; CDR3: CASSRPAGLQHLTSTDTQYF
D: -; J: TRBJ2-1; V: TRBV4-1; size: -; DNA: TGCGCCAGCAGGCAGACTGGAAGCGGTCGGAATGAGCAGTTCTTC; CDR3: CASRQTGSGRNEQFF
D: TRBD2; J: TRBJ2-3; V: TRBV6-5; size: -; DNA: TGTGCCAGCAATAGCGGGGGGGCAAAAGATACGCAGTATTTT; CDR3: CASNSGGAKDTQYF
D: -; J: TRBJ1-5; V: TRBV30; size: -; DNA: TGTGCCTGGAGTCGGCAATTCAATCAGCCCCAGCATTTT; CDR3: CAWSRQFNQPQHF
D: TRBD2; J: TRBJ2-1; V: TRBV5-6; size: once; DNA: TGTGCCAGCAGCTTGCCTAGCGGGGGTGTCAATGAGCAGTTCTTC; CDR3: CASSLPSGGVNEQFF
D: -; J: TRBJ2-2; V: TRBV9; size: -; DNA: TGTGCCAGCAGCGTAGCGGGGGCCAACACCGGGGAGCTGTTTTTT; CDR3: CASSVAGANTGELFF
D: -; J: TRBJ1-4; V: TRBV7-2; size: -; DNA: TGTGCCAGCAGCCTTCTGACAGGCGGGAATGAAAAACTGTTTTTT; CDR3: CASSLLTGGNEKLFF
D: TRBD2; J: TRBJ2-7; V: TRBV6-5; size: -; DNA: TGTGCCAGCATGCTAGCGGGGGCCTACGAGCAGTACTTC; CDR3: CASMLAGAYEQYF
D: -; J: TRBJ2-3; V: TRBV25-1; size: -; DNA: TGTGCCAGCAGTTCCGCAAATAGCACAGATACGCAGTATTTT; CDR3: CASSSANSTDTQYF
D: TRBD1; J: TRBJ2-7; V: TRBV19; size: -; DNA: TGTGCCAGTAGTTCGTCGACAGGGGTGGGGGAGCAGTACTTC; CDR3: CASSSSTGVGEQYF
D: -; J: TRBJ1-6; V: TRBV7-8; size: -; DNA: TGTGCCAGCAGCCAGAGGGAGGGGAGCTATAATTCACCCCTCCACTTT; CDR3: CASSQREGSYNSPLHF
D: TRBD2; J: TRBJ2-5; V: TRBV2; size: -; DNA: TGTGCCAGCACCCCGCGGGAGCTAGAGACCCAGTACTTC; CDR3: CASTPRELETQYF
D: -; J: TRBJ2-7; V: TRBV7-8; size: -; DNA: TGTGCCAGCAGCCCCCTCTCCGGAGGCGAGCAGTACTTC; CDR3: CASSPLSGGEQYF
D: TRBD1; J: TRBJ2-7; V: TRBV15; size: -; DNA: TGTGCCACCAGCAGTTGGGACAGCCCCTACGAGCAGTACTTC; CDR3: CATSSWDSPYEQYF